This TCR beta chain emerged from a study of T cells in Graves' hyperthyroidism and ophthalmopathy. The CDR3 is made up of 14 amino acids. The V segment lost 5 bases and the J segment 4 bases; nucleotides outside the gene matches: 10. CDR1 is DFQATT, CDR2 SNEGSKA, per germline (reference sequence). PBMCs were collected from a 10 ml volume of fresh peripheral blood. This clonotype was seen repeatedly, ten times or more. Antigen unknown. RNA transcripts served as the template for amplifying TCR beta CDR3 regions. The TCR CDR3 first-round RT-PCR relied on the HTBI primer set. TCRdb reprocessed the multiplex PCR reads via MiXCR and lists one record per CDR3 protein. Found here are some 460,000 distinct CDR3 sequences, 15% to 19% of them singletons; the top ten hold 7.5% to 8%. Broader study findings: Among thyroid clonotypes expanded above 0.001, most also appeared in blood.

The rearrangement joins TRBV20-1 to TRBJ2-7; 8 positions match TRBD2. This sequence was found in a young woman with Graves' hyperthyroidism. Source material: blood. CDR3 coding DNA: TGCAGTGCTCTTGGACTAGCAGGGGCATACGAGCAGTACTTC. The encoded protein is CSALGLAGAYEQYF.